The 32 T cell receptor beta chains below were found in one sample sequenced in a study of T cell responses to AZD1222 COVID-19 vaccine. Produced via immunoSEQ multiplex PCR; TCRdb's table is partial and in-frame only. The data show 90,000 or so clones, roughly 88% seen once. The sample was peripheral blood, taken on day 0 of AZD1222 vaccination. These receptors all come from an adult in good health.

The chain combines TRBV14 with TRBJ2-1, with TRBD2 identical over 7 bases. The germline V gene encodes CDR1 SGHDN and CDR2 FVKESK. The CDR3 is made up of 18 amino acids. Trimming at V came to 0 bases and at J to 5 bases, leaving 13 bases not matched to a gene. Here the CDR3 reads CASSQDYFGGYLNNEQFF. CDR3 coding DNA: TGTGCCAGCAGCCAAGACTATTTCGGGGGGTACCTTAACAATGAGCAGTTCTTC.

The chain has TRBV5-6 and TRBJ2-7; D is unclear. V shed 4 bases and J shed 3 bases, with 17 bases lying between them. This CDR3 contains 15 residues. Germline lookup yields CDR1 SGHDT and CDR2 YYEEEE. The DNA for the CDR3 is TGTGCCAGCAGCCATCCGTCTGGCGCCAGCTACGAGCAGTACTTC. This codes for CASSHPSGASYEQYF.

CDR3 DNA: TGTGCCAGCAGTTTTTTGGCTAGCGGGGTAACAGATACGCAGTATTTT. Encoded protein: CASSFLASGVTDTQYF. The chain uses TRBV28 and TRBJ2-3, with 9 bases that match TRBD2. Trimming took 3 bases from V and 3 from J; bases not matched to a gene: 7. Germline CDR1 reads MDHEN; CDR2 reads SYDVKM. The CDR3 spans 16 residues.

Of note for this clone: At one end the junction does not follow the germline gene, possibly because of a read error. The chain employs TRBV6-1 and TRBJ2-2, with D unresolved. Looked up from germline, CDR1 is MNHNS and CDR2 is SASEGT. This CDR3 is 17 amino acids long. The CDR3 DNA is TGTGCCAGCAGTAAAGCAGGAACCCTAGCGAACACCGGGGAGCTGTTTTTT. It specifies CASSKAGTLANTGELFF.

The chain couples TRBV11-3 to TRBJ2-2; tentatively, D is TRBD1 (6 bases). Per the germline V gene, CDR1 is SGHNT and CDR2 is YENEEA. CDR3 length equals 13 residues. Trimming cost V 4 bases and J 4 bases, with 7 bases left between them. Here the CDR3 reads CASSSQGTGELFF. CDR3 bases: TGTGCCAGCAGCTCACAGGGCACCGGGGAGCTGTTTTTT. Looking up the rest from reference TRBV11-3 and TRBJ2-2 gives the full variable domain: EAGVVQSPRYKIIEKKQPVAFWCNPISGHNTLYWYLQNLGQGPELLIRYENEEAVDDSQLPKDRFSAERLKGVDSTLKIQPAELGDSAVYLCASSSQGTGELFFGEGSRLTVL.

The CDR3 region has the DNA TGTGCCAGTAGTTACTCGCAGGGAGGCAATCAGCCCCAGCATTTT. This gives the protein CASSYSQGGNQPQHF. This chain links TRBV19 with TRBJ1-5, with a possible D match to TRBD1 (5 bases). Germline CDR1 LNHDA, CDR2 SQIVND (reference sequence). V lost 5 bases and J 2 bases, leaving 13 bases between the germline ends. The CDR3 has 15 residues.

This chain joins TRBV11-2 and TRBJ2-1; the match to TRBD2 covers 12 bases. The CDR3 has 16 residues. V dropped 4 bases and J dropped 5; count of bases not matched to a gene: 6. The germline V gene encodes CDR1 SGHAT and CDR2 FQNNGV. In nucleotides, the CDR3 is TGTGCCAGCAGCTCCCGGACTAGCGGGAAAAACAATGAGCAGTTCTTC. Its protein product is CASSSRTSGKNNEQFF.

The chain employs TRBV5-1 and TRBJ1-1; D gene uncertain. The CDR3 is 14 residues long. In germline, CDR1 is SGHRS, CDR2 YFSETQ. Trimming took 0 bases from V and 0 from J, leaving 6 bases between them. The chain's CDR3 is CASSLAQLNTEAFF. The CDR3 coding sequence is TGCGCCAGCAGCTTGGCCCAATTGAACACTGAAGCTTTCTTT.

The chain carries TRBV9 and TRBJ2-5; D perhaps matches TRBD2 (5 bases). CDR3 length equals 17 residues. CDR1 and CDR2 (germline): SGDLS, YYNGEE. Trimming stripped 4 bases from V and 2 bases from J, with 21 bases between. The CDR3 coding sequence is TGTGCCAGCAGCCCGAGGAGCGGTGGGTCCTATCAAGAGACCCAGTACTTC. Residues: CASSPRSGGSYQETQYF.

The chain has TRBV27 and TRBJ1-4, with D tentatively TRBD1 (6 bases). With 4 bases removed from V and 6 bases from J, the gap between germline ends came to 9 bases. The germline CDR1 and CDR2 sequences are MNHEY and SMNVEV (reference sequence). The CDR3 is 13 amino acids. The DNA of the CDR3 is TGTGCCAGCAGTTCGCGACAGGATGAAAAACTGTTTTTT. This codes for CASSSRQDEKLFF.

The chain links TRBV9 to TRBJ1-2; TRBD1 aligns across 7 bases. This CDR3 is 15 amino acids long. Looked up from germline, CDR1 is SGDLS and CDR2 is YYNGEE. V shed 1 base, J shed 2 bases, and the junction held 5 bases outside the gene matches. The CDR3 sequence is CASSVSPGGNYGYTF. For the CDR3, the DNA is TGTGCCAGCAGCGTATCTCCAGGGGGAAACTATGGCTACACCTTC.

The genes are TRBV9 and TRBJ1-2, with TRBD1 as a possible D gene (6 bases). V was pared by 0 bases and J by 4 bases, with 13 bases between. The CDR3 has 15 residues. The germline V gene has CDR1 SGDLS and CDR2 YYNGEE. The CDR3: CASSVDAGEGYGYTF. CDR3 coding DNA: TGTGCCAGCAGCGTAGACGCAGGGGAAGGCTATGGCTACACCTTC.

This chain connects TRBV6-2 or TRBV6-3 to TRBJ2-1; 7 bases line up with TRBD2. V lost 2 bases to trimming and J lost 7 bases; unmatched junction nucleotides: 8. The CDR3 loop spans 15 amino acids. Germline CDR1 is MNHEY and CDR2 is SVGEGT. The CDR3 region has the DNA TGTGCCAGCAGTTACCAGGGACTACCTGGGAATGAGCAGTTCTTC. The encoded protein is CASSYQGLPGNEQFF.

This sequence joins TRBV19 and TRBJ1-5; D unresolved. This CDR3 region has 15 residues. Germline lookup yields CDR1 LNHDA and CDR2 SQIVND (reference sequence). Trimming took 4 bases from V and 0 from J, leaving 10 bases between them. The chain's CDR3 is CASSTTGNSNQPQHF. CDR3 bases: TGTGCCAGTAGTACGACGGGTAATAGCAATCAGCCCCAGCATTTT.

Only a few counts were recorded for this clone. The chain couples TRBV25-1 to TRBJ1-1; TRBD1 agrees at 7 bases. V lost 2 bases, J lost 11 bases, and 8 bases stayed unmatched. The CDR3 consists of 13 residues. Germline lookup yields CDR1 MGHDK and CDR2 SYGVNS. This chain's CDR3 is CASSEGDRVNAFF. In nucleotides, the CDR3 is TGTGCCAGCAGTGAAGGCGACAGGGTGAATGCTTTCTTT.

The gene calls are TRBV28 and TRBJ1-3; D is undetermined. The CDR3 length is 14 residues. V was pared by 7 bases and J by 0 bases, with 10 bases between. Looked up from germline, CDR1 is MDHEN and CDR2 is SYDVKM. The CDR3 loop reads CASTGSYSGNTIYF. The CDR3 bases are TGTGCCAGCACGGGATCTTACTCTGGAAACACCATATATTTT.

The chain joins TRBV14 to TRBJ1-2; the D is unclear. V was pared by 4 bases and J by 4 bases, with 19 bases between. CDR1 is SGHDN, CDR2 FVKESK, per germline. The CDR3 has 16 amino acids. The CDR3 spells CASSLRGWAAPYGYTF. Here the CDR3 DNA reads TGTGCCAGCAGCCTCCGAGGATGGGCCGCCCCCTATGGCTACACCTTC.

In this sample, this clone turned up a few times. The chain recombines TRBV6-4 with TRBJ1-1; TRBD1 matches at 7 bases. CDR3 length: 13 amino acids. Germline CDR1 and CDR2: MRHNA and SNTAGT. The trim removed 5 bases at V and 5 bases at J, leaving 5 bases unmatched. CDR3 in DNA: TGTGCCAGCAGTACCCAGGGGGGGACTGAAGCTTTCTTT. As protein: CASSTQGGTEAFF.

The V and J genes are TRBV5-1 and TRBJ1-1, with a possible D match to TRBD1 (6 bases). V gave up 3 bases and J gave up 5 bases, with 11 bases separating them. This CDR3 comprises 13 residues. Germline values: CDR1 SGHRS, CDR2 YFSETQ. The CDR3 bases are TGCGCCAGCAGCTCACAGGGTTGGACTGAAGCTTTCTTT. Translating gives CASSSQGWTEAFF.

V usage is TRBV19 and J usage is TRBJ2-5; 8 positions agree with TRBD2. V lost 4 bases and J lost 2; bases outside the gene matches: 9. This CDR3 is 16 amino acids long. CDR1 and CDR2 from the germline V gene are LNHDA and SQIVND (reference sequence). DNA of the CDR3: TGTGCCAGTAGTACCGGACTAGCCTTCGCTCAAGAGACCCAGTACTTC. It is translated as CASSTGLAFAQETQYF.

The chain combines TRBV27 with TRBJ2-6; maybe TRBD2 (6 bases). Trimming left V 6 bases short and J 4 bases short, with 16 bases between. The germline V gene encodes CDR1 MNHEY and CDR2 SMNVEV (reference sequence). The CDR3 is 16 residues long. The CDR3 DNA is TGTGCCAGCAGCCGCTCCGGGGGTAGCGGGGCCAACGTCCTGACTTTC. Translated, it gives CASSRSGGSGANVLTF.

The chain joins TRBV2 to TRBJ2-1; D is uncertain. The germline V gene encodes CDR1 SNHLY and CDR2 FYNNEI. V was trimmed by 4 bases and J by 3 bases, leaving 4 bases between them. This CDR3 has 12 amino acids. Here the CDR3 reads CASSGDYNEQFF. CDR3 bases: TGTGCCAGCAGTGGGGACTACAATGAGCAGTTCTTC.

CDR3 sequence (DNA): TGTGCCAGCAGCCGGAGGACAGGGTCTGTCTCCTACAATGAGCAGTTCTTC. This codes for CASSRRTGSVSYNEQFF. The genes are TRBV14 and TRBJ2-1; 8 nucleotides line up with TRBD1. V lost 4 bases and J lost 0; bases outside the gene matches: 8. The germline CDR1 and CDR2 sequences are SGHDN and FVKESK. CDR3 size: 17 residues.

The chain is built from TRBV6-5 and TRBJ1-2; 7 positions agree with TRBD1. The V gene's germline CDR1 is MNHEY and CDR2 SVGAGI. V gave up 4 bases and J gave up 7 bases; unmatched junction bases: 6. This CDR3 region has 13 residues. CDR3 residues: CASSSGQVGGYTF. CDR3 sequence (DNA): TGTGCCAGCAGTTCCGGACAGGTCGGTGGCTACACCTTC.

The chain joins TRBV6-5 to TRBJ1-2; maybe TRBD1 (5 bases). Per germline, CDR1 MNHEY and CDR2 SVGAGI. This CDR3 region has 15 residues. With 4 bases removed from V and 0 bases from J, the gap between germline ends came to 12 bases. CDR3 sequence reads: CASSSTGEPNYGYTF. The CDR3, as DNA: TGTGCCAGCAGTTCGACGGGGGAACCTAACTATGGCTACACCTTC.

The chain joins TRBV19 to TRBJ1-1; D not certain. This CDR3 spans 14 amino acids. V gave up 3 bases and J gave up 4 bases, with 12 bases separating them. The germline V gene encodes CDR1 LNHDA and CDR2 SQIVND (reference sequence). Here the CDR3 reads CASSIRGPVTEAFF. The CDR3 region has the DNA TGTGCCAGTAGTATTCGGGGTCCGGTCACTGAAGCTTTCTTT.

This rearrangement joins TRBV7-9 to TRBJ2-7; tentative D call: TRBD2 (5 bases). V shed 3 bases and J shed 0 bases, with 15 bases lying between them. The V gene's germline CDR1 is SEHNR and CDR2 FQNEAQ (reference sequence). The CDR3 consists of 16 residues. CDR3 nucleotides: TGTGCCAGCAGCTTTTTGGGATCGGGAAGCTCCTACGAGCAGTACTTC. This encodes CASSFLGSGSSYEQYF.

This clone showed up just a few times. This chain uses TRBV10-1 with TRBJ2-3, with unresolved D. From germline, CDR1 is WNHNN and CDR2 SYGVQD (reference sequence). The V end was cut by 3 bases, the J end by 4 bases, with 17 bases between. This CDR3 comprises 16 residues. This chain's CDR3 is CASSDDSAWSSDTQYF. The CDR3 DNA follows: TGCGCCAGCAGTGATGACTCGGCCTGGAGTTCAGATACGCAGTATTTT.

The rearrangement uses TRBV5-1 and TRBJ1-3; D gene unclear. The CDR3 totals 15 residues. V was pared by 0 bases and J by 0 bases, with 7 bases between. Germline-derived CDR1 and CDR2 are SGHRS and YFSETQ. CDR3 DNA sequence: TGCGCCAGCAGCTTGGGACACCTCTCTGGAAACACCATATATTTT. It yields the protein CASSLGHLSGNTIYF.

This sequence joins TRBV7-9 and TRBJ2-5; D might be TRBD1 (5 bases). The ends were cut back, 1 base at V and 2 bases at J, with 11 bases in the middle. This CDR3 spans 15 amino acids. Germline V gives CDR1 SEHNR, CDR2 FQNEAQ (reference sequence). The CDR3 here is CASSLVSGRQETQYF. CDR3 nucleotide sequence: TGTGCCAGCAGCTTAGTTTCAGGGCGGCAAGAGACCCAGTACTTC. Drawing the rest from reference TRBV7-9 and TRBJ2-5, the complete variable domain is DTGVSQNPRHKITKRGQNVTFRCDPISEHNRLYWYRQTLGQGPEFLTYFQNEAQLEKSRLLSDRFSAERPKGSFSTLEIQRTEQGDSAMYLCASSLVSGRQETQYFGPGTRLLVL.

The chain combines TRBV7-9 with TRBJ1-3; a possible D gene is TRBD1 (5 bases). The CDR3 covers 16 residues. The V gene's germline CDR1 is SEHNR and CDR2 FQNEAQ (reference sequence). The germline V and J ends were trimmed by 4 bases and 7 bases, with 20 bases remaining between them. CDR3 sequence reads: CASSSGAASVLNTIYF. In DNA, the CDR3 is TGTGCCAGCAGCTCCGGGGCAGCCTCAGTGTTGAACACCATATATTTT.

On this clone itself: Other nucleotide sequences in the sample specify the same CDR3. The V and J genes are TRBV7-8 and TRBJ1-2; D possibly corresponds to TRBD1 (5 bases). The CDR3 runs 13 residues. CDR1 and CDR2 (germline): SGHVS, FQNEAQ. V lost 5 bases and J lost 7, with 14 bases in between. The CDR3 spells CASSQGRAGGYTF. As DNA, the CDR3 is TGTGCCAGCAGCCAGGGCAGGGCAGGTGGCTACACCTTC.